Below are 11 T cell receptor beta chains sequenced from a single sample in a study of low-dose radiotherapy and immunotherapy resistance in tumors. Alpha- and beta-chain coverage of first-strand cDNA came from TRAV- and TRBV-specific primers. TCR amplification used approximately 19 PCR cycles, a constant-region primer and a V-primer adapter. TCRdb re-called the reads with MiXCR, one entry per CDR3 protein. The sample yields approximately 100,000 distinct CDR3 sequences, roughly 20% seen once. The time point: after trial treatment. Treatment: LDRT plus nivolumab, ipilimumab, low-dose cyclophosphamide and aspirin (RACIN trial). The sequenced sample was PBMCs, obtained after low-dose radiotherapy plus immunotherapy. The receptor set was obtained from a male donor with prostate cancer.

On this clonotype: A single base is all that separates this from a far larger clone, so a read error is likely. V and J are TRBV9 and TRBJ1-2; D remains ambiguous. V lost 2 bases, J lost 2 bases, and 4 bases lay in between. The length of the CDR3 is 12 residues. The germline V gene has CDR1 SGDLS and CDR2 YYNGEE. CDR3 amino acids: CASSVWNYGYTF. The CDR3 coding sequence is TGTGCCAGCAGCGTGTGGAACTATGGCTACACCTTC. The full variable domain, in which reference TRBV9 and TRBJ1-2 provide the parts outside the CDR3, is DSGVTQTPKHLITATGQRVTLRCSPRSGDLSVYWYQQSLDQGLQFLIQYYNGEERAKGNILERFSAQQFPDLHSELNLSSLELGDSALYFCASSVWNYGYTFGSGTRLTVV.

This clonotype was detected many times. The CDR3 nucleotides read TGTGCCAGCAGCAAACATGGGTTATCAAGCAATCAGCCCCAGCATTTT. This encodes CASSKHGLSSNQPQHF. The chain is built from TRBV21-1 and TRBJ1-5. TRBV21-1 is a pseudogene. This CDR3 is 16 amino acids long.

The table lists this clonotype with many counts. This chain uses TRBV20-1 with TRBJ2-5; D remains ambiguous. The V and J ends lost 5 bases and 4 bases respectively, with 14 bases between them. Germline V gene lookup returns CDR1 DFQATT and CDR2 SNEGSKA (reference sequence). CDR3 size: 13 residues. CDR3 sequence reads: CSARLAARETQYF. The DNA for the CDR3 is TGCAGTGCTCGCCTCGCGGCCAGAGAGACCCAGTACTTC.

This sequence joins TRBV12-3 or TRBV12-4 and TRBJ2-1; D may correspond to TRBD1 or TRBD2 (5 bases each). CDR3 length: 15 residues. The V and J ends lost 6 bases and 8 bases respectively, with 20 bases between them. CDR3 sequence (DNA): TGTGCCAGCAGGAAGGAGGCAGGGAGTATTGATGAGCAGTTCTTC. Translation: CASRKEAGSIDEQFF.

V is TRBV6-9 and J is TRBJ2-7; D ambiguous. This CDR3 spans 13 amino acids. The V gene lost 8 bases and the J gene lost 4 bases, with 15 bases spanning the gap. Per the germline V gene, CDR1 is MNHGY and CDR2 is SVAAGI. The CDR3 reads CASDDTADYEQYF. The CDR3 nucleotides are TGTGCCAGCGACGACACAGCTGATTACGAGCAGTACTTC.

This clonotype occurred many times. The chain recombines TRBV5-4 with TRBJ2-1; TRBD2 matches 9 bases. V lost 7 bases to trimming and J lost 6 bases; unmatched junction nucleotides: 8. Germline-derived CDR1 and CDR2 are SGHNT and YYREEE (reference sequence). The CDR3 length is 14 residues. The CDR3: CASGDERGANEQFF. CDR3 nucleotides: TGTGCCAGCGGGGACGAGCGGGGGGCCAATGAGCAGTTCTTC.

Ten or more counts support this clonotype. The gene calls are TRBV6-2 or TRBV6-3 and TRBJ2-7; D ambiguous. This CDR3 has 14 residues. Germline CDR1 MNHEY, CDR2 SVGEGT. The V end lost 6 bases, the J end lost 5 bases, and 17 bases lay between the germline ends. CDR3 nucleotide sequence: TGTGCCAGCAGGCGAGACAACCCCCCCGACGAGCAGTACTTC. Protein product: CASRRDNPPDEQYF.

With regard to this clonotype: A far larger clone is only one base removed, so a read error is likely. The V and J genes are TRBV6-6 and TRBJ2-7, with D unresolved. Trimming removed 0 bases from V and 7 bases from J, with 7 bases in between. From germline, CDR1 is MNHNY and CDR2 SVGAGI (reference sequence). The CDR3 extends over 12 amino acids. CDR3 in amino acids: CASSYSFNEQYF. CDR3 in DNA: TGTGCCAGCAGTTACTCTTTCAATGAGCAGTACTTC.

This clonotype has ten or more counts. The V and J genes are TRBV7-2 and TRBJ2-3; D ambiguous. Germline V gene sequence: CDR1 SGHTA, CDR2 FQGNSA. The CDR3 contains 13 residues. Trimming took off 1 base at V and 8 bases at J, with 10 bases between the two ends. The CDR3 coding sequence is TGTGCCAGCAGCTTAGGTACCAGTGGTACGCAGTATTTT. This sequence encodes CASSLGTSGTQYF.

This clonotype was seen ten or more times. This chain joins TRBV6-5 and TRBJ2-7; 10 bases align to TRBD1. The V segment lost 2 bases and the J segment 2 bases; nucleotides outside the gene matches: 0. Germline assignment: CDR1 MNHEY and CDR2 SVGAGI. There are 14 residues in the CDR3. CDR3 loop: CASSYGQGAYEQYF. The CDR3 nucleotides read TGTGCCAGCAGTTACGGACAGGGGGCCTACGAGCAGTACTTC.

This clonotype showed up many times. V usage is TRBV10-3 and J usage is TRBJ2-7; 9 bases agree with TRBD1. The CDR3 totals 15 residues. Germline CDR1 is ENHRY and CDR2 is SYGVKD. V was pared by 10 bases and J by 3 bases, with 13 bases of the junction left unmatched. The CDR3 loop is CASSTGGGNIYEQYF. CDR3 nucleotides: TGTGCCAGCTCGACAGGGGGAGGGAATATCTACGAGCAGTACTTC.